This TCR beta chain originates from a study of blood T cell repertoires in COVID-19. Study overall: The United States, Italy and Spain were the sources of the acute and convalescent COVID-19 samples. PBMCs, B-cell-depleted T cells, or T cells were the source of the cDNA or gDNA that made up the material.

Germline V gene data show CDR1 as LGHDT and CDR2 as YNNKEL (reference sequence). CDR3 length equals 14 residues. V lost 4 bases and J lost 4, with 13 bases in between. Authors' methods: Amplification with reference gene primers provided the estimates of nucleated cell counts. Libraries were prepared by immunoSEQ multiplex PCR; TCRdb keeps only in-frame clonotypes and omits some of them. The V and J calls and clone size were taken over from that table, and D and trimming were inferred from the DNA. The table has 210,000 or so clones, less than 90% seen once. The receptor comes from a man aged 35-49 years with active or convalescent COVID-19. Sequenced material: peripheral blood. This chain links TRBV3-1 (or the pseudogene TRBV3-2) with TRBJ1-2; D possibly corresponds to TRBD1 (5 bases). The CDR3 DNA is TGTGCCAGCAGCCTTGGGACGGGGGGCTATGGCTACACCTTC. Protein sequence: CASSLGTGGYGYTF.